A selection of T cell receptor beta chains follows, all from one sample in a study of tumor-infiltrating lymphocytes in primary liver carcinoma. TCRdb reanalysed the multiplex PCR reads using MiXCR and keeps one entry per CDR3 protein. The table lists tens of thousands of distinct CDR3 sequences, 70% to 80% of them singletons. The sequencing sample was made of liver tumor tissue from sampling region 5. Receptors originate from a man aged 40-50 years with primary liver carcinoma and hepatitis B virus infection. The CDR3 runs from the conserved cysteine through the conserved F or W. The D gene is left open where the match is weak. The listing skips clone size in some rows; elsewhere it reads once, few, many or a size class.

-,TRBJ2-3,TRBV11-2,-,TGTGCCAGCAGCTTATGTGCGGCCGACGTCAGCTCAGATACGCAGTATTTT,CASSLCAADVSSDTQYF
-,TRBJ2-3,TRBV5-4,-,TGTGCCAGCAGCTTGGCAGATAGGGGTACAGATACGCAGTATTTT,CASSLADRGTDTQYF
-,TRBJ2-3,TRBV6-1,-,TGTGCCAACAGTGATTTGGCAGATACGCAGTATTTT,CANSDLADTQYF
medium-sized,TRBJ1-1,TRBV29-1,-,TGCAGCGTTGGTCCAGGGTGGGGTATGGTCGCTGAAGCTTTCTTT,CSVGPGWGMVAEAFF
-,TRBJ1-1,TRBV4-1,TRBD1,TGCGACAGCAGCCGATCAGGGGAGGGACAGACTGAAGCTTTGTTT,CDSSRSGEGQTEALF
-,TRBJ2-2,TRBV19,-,TGTGCCAGTAGGCGGATGAGCACCGGGGAGCTGTTTTTT,CASRRMSTGELFF
-,TRBJ2-2,TRBV11-1,-,TGTGCCAGCAGCTTAGGTTTACACACCGGGGAGCTGTTTTTT,CASSLGLHTGELFF
many,TRBJ2-4,TRBV11-3,TRBD2,TGTGCCAGCAGCCCACGGGGAGGGAAAAACATTCAGTACTTC,CASSPRGGKNIQYF
-,TRBJ2-2,TRBV7-9,-,TGTGCCGCCAGCTTAGTTCTTCAGGGCTGGACCGGGGGGCTGTTTTTT,CAASLVLQGWTGGLFF
once,TRBJ1-2,TRBV2,TRBD1,TGTACCAGCAGCCGGGACAGGGGTTACGGCTCTTGCTACACCTTC,CTSSRDRGYGSCYTF
-,TRBJ1-1,TRBV5-1,-,TGCGCCACCGCGTCGGGGGACACGAGCACTGAAGCTTTCTTT,CATASGDTSTEAFF
-,TRBJ2-3,TRBV28,-,TGTGCCAGCCGTGGACGTTTGGGGGATGGGAGCTCAGATACGCAGTATTTT,CASRGRLGDGSSDTQYF
-,TRBJ2-3,TRBV4-2,-,TGTGCCAGCAGCCAAGGAGGGGGGAGCACAGGTACGCGGTATTTT,CASSQGGGSTGTRYF
-,TRBJ2-3,TRBV11-1,-,TGTGCCAGCATCTCTGGGGGAAGCTATGTTGGAGCCCGCACAGGTACGCAGTATTTT,CASISGGSYVGARTGTQYF
-,TRBJ2-3,TRBV4-3,-,TGCGCCAGCAGTCCCCCTGCTGGGGATACGCAGTATTTT,CASSPPAGDTQYF
-,TRBJ2-7,TRBV10-3,-,TGTACCGTCAGTGGGGACCTTTCCTACGAGCAGTACTTC,CTVSGDLSYEQYF
once,TRBJ2-7,TRBV11-2,-,TGTGCCAGCAGTTTAGATGCTAGGGGCTATGGGCAGTACTTC,CASSLDARGYGQYF
-,TRBJ2-7,TRBV6-1,TRBD1,TGCGCCAGCAGTGCGGGACAGGGAGCCTACAAGCAGTACTTC,CASSAGQGAYKQYF
once,TRBJ2-7,TRBV14,-,TGTACCAGCAGCCAAGGTTCGCAGTCATCCTCCTACGAGCAATACTTC,CTSSQGSQSSSYEQYF
once,TRBJ2-7,TRBV7-9,TRBD2,TGTGCCAGCAGCTTAGGGTCCGGGACTAGCGGAGACTACGAGCAGTACTTT,CASSLGSGTSGDYEQYF
many,TRBJ1-2,TRBV6-5,-,TGTGCCAGCAGTCCTACAGGGAATGGCTACACCTTC,CASSPTGNGYTF
many,TRBJ2-6,TRBV28,-,TGTGCCAGCAGTTCCGCTCTAGCTCTCTCTGGGGCCAACGTCCTGACTTTC,CASSSALALSGANVLTF
-,TRBJ1-2,TRBV7-9,TRBD1,TGTGCCAGTAGTTGGGACAGGGGGTTTCATGGCTACTCCTTC,CASSWDRGFHGYSF
-,TRBJ1-1,TRBV4-2,-,TGTGCCAGCCAAGAGGCCGTCGGGGGCTGGTCGCTTCCTCCAGTCTTT,CASQEAVGGWSLPPVF
-,TRBJ2-5,TRBV29-1,-,TGCAACGGTATGCACAGTGGAGAGACCCAATACTTC,CNGMHSGETQYF
-,TRBJ1-2,TRBV28,-,TGTGCCAGCAGTTTAGGGGGGGAGGGAGGCTACGCCTTC,CASSLGGEGGYAF
-,TRBJ2-6,TRBV14,-,TGTGTCAGCAATCTGAGTAGAGCCAACGTCCTGACTTTC,CVSNLSRANVLTF
few,TRBJ1-3,TRBV6-5,TRBD1,TGTGCCAGCAATCACGGTCCAAGGACAGGGATCGCTGGAAACACCATATATTTT,CASNHGPRTGIAGNTIYF
-,TRBJ2-1,TRBV11-2,-,TGTGCCAGCAGTGCTATCGGGCTATACAATGAGCAGTTCTTC,CASSAIGLYNEQFF
-,TRBJ2-7,TRBV6-2/TRBV6-3,-,TGTGCCAGCTCCTTTGACAGTGGATACTACGAGCAATACTTC,CASSFDSGYYEQYF
-,TRBJ1-5,TRBV11-3,-,TGTGCCATCAGCTTAGATCTGGGGGTGGCTCAGTCCCAGCGTTTT,CAISLDLGVAQSQRF
-,TRBJ2-3,TRBV11-1,-,TGTGCCAGCAGCTCTGGAAGCTCTGTTGGAGCCCGCACAGATACGCAGTATTTT,CASSSGSSVGARTDTQYF
-,TRBJ1-4,TRBV7-9,TRBD1,TGTGCCAGCACGCGGACAGGGAGGGAGAGACTGTTTTTT,CASTRTGRERLFF
many,TRBJ1-4,TRBV28,TRBD1,TGTGCCAGCAGCCTCGGACAGGGCGCTAATGAAAAACTGTTTTTT,CASSLGQGANEKLFF
once,TRBJ1-6,TRBV11-2,TRBD1,TGTGCCTGTAGCTTACACAGGGGGCTTTCACCCCTCCACTTC,CACSLHRGLSPLHF
-,TRBJ1-1,TRBV5-1,-,TGCGCCTGCAGCTTGAGGCAGGGCTTGAACACTGTAGCTTTCTTT,CACSLRQGLNTVAFF
-,TRBJ2-5,TRBV11-2,-,TGTGTCAGCAGCCCCGTCAGGCTAATCCCAGAGACCCAGTACTTC,CVSSPVRLIPETQYF
-,TRBJ2-1,TRBV11-2,-,TGTGCCAGCAGTTACTTAGTGCGAGACAGAGTGTTAAACAATGAGCAGTTCTTC,CASSYLVRDRVLNNEQFF
-,TRBJ2-7,TRBV19,-,TGTGCCAGTACCCTAGGAACAGGACCCTGCGAGCAGTACTTC,CASTLGTGPCEQYF
medium-sized,TRBJ2-5,TRBV5-4,-,TGTGCCAGCAGCTTGAACGGGGACGGCCAAGAGACCCAGTACTTC,CASSLNGDGQETQYF
many,TRBJ1-1,TRBV30,-,TGTGCCTGGAGTGCAGCCGGGACGGAGAACACTGAAGCTTTCTTT,CAWSAAGTENTEAFF
few,TRBJ2-7,TRBV29-1,-,TGCAGCGTTGAGGGGGCCAACGAGCAGTACTTC,CSVEGANEQYF
-,TRBJ2-1,TRBV5-6,TRBD2,TGTGCCAGCAGCCCGTCTGGGAGCGGGAGGGACAATGAGCAGCTTTTC,CASSPSGSGRDNEQLF
few,TRBJ2-1,TRBV11-3,-,TGTGCCAGCAGCTGGGGACCGACCCACAATGAGCAGTTCTTC,CASSWGPTHNEQFF
-,TRBJ2-1,TRBV6-6,-,TGTGCCAGCAGTTACCAGGACTGGGGGCCCGGCAATGAGCAGTTCTTC,CASSYQDWGPGNEQFF
-,TRBJ1-5,TRBV5-1,-,TGCGCCAGCAGCATGGACAGAAATCAGCCACAGCATTTT,CASSMDRNQPQHF
once,TRBJ2-2,TRBV5-5,-,TGTGCCAGCAACTCTTTTGGGGCCGGGAAGCTGTATTTT,CASNSFGAGKLYF